These 30 T cell receptor beta chains were all obtained from the same sample, sequenced in a study of cytomegalovirus exposure and HLA in healthy donors. Repertoires were generated with immunoSEQ multiplex PCR, while TCRdb's copy carries only in-frame clones and drops some. The sample holds 75,000 to 90,000 clones, around 96% seen once. Source material: PBMCs. These TCRs come from a man younger than 35 in good health and CMV-seropositive.

The chain is built from TRBV28 and TRBJ1-2; the D gene is possibly TRBD1 (6 bases). The length of the CDR3 is 13 residues. Germline-derived CDR1 and CDR2 are MDHEN and SYDVKM. V was clipped by 1 base and J by 4 bases, with 7 bases between them. The CDR3 region is CASSLLGGYGYTF. In DNA form, the CDR3 reads TGTGCCAGCAGTTTATTAGGGGGCTATGGCTACACCTTC.

The chain uses TRBV28 and TRBJ2-7, with 7 nucleotides matching TRBD1. The germline gives CDR1 MDHEN, CDR2 SYDVKM. V was pared by 6 bases and J by 2 bases, with 7 bases of the junction left unmatched. The CDR3 is 14 residues long. The CDR3 DNA reads TGTGCCAGCAGGTTACCTACAGGGGCCTACGAGCAGTACTTC. Its translation: CASRLPTGAYEQYF. Full variable domain (remainder filled in from reference TRBV28 and TRBJ2-7): DVKVTQSSRYLVKRTGEKVFLECVQDMDHENMFWYRQDPGLGLRLIYFSYDVKMKEKGDIPEGYSVSREKKERFSLILESASTNQTSMYLCASRLPTGAYEQYFGPGTRLTVT.

J is TRBJ2-5 and V is TRBV6-1; TRBD2 might be the D (6 bases). The CDR3 sequence is 13 residues long. Per the germline V gene, CDR1 is MNHNS and CDR2 is SASEGT. Trimming pared 8 bases from V and 5 bases from J, leaving 15 bases between. CDR3 nucleotides: TGTGCCAGCGGGGGGTGGGTCGTTGAGACCCAGTACTTC. Translated, it gives CASGGWVVETQYF.

The chain combines TRBV18 with TRBJ2-1, with 7 nucleotides matching TRBD2. Germline CDR1 KGHSH, CDR2 LQKENI. V trimming: 4 bases; J trimming: 0 bases; junction bases outside the gene matches: 12. This CDR3 region has 18 residues. This CDR3 reads CASSLYGAAGDSYNEQFF. CDR3 DNA: TGTGCCAGCTCACTCTACGGCGCGGCGGGGGACTCCTACAATGAGCAGTTCTTC.

The chain uses TRBV5-1 and TRBJ2-7; 12 bases are a match to TRBD1. The ends lost 3 bases at V and 1 base at J; junction bases unmatched: 8. CDR1 and CDR2 (germline): SGHRS, YFSETQ. CDR3 size: 17 residues. The CDR3 DNA reads as TGCGCCAGCAGCTGGGACAGGGGGCGCTTGGATTCCTACGAGCAGTACTTC. It encodes CASSWDRGRLDSYEQYF.

The rearrangement joins TRBV18 to TRBJ1-2; D is uncertain. This CDR3 comprises 13 residues. Between the trimmed V and J ends, which lost 4 bases and 7 bases, there was a span of 13 bases. Looked up from germline, CDR1 is KGHSH and CDR2 is LQKENI. CDR3 amino acids: CASSLVGEGGYTF. CDR3 nucleotide sequence: TGTGCCAGCTCACTCGTCGGTGAGGGTGGCTACACCTTC.

The chain carries TRBV4-1 and TRBJ2-1; TRBD2 agrees at 8 bases. V trimming: 3 bases; J trimming: 9 bases; junction bases outside the gene matches: 13. This CDR3 spans 16 amino acids. Germline V gene data show CDR1 as MGHRA and CDR2 as YSYEKL. CDR3 protein: CASSQKAGTSRGEQFF. CDR3 DNA sequence: TGCGCCAGCAGCCAGAAGGCGGGGACTAGTCGGGGTGAGCAGTTCTTC.

This chain joins TRBV5-4 and TRBJ2-5, with 7 bases fitting TRBD1. CDR1 SGHNT and CDR2 YYREEE come from the germline V gene (reference sequence). V lost 0 bases, J lost 4 bases, and 6 bases stayed unmatched. The CDR3 loop spans 15 amino acids. The CDR3 nucleotides read TGTGCCAGCAGCTTGGGCACAGGGGATGGAGAGACCCAGTACTTC. Its protein product is CASSLGTGDGETQYF.

J is TRBJ1-1 and V is TRBV6-1, with D hard to call. The V end lost 8 bases, the J end lost 3 bases, and 7 bases lay between the germline ends. This CDR3 has 11 amino acids. Germline V gives CDR1 MNHNS, CDR2 SASEGT. CDR3 protein: CASRGDTEAFF. The CDR3 region has the DNA TGTGCCAGCCGGGGTGACACTGAAGCTTTCTTT.

The chain couples TRBV29-1 to TRBJ1-2; 7 bases agree with TRBD1. The V segment lost 2 bases and the J segment 8 bases; nucleotides outside the gene matches: 11. Germline CDR1 is SQVTM and CDR2 is ANQGSEA. This CDR3 has 14 amino acids. The CDR3 is CSVESDRVSDGYTF. The CDR3 nucleotides read TGCAGCGTTGAATCAGACAGGGTCTCGGACGGCTACACCTTC.

The sample holds one count of this clone. The chain recombines TRBV19 with TRBJ2-7; 11 nucleotides match TRBD1. The trim removed 5 bases at V and 0 bases at J, leaving 12 bases unmatched. This CDR3 comprises 18 residues. Germline V gene sequence: CDR1 LNHDA, CDR2 SQIVND (reference sequence). The CDR3 bases are TGTGCCAGTAGTGCAGGACAGGGGGCTGCCCGGGTCTCCTACGAGCAGTACTTC. Translating gives CASSAGQGAARVSYEQYF. Combining the CDR3 with reference TRBV19 and TRBJ2-7 gives the whole variable domain DGGITQSPKYLFRKEGQNVTLSCEQNLNHDAMYWYRQDPGQGLRLIYYSQIVNDFQKGDIAEGYSVSREKKESFPLTVTSAQKNPTAFYLCASSAGQGAARVSYEQYFGPGTRLTVT.

The chain carries TRBV6-1 and TRBJ1-2, with 8 bases aligning to TRBD1. In germline, CDR1 is MNHNS, CDR2 SASEGT. The length of the CDR3 is 14 residues. The ends lost 3 bases at V and 6 bases at J; junction bases unmatched: 6. CDR3 region: CASSEGRGPDGYTF. The DNA for the CDR3 is TGTGCCAGCAGTGAGGGCAGGGGGCCAGATGGCTACACCTTC.

The chain has TRBV5-1 and TRBJ2-1, with 10 bases lining up with TRBD1. With 4 bases clipped from V and 6 bases from J, the junction kept 4 bases outside the gene matches. Germline V gene lookup returns CDR1 SGHRS and CDR2 YFSETQ. The CDR3 is made up of 14 amino acids. The CDR3 reads CASSVGQGGNEQFF. In nucleotides, the CDR3 is TGCGCCAGCAGCGTTGGACAGGGGGGCAATGAGCAGTTCTTC.

CDR3 nucleotides: TGTGCCAGCAGCGGAGGGGACTCGCGGGAGGGCCTAACCGGGGAGCTGTTTTTT. This translates into CASSGGDSREGLTGELFF. This chain uses TRBV9 with TRBJ2-2, with 9 bases that match TRBD2. The CDR3 runs to 18 residues. Germline V CDR1 and CDR2: SGDLS, YYNGEE. The V and J ends lost 3 bases and 5 bases, in that order; junction bases with no gene match: 14.

This chain links TRBV6-6 with TRBJ1-2, with D maybe TRBD1 (6 bases). This CDR3 comprises 16 residues. V dropped 5 bases and J dropped 1 base, with 17 bases sitting between them. Germline V gene sequence: CDR1 MNHNY, CDR2 SVGAGI (reference sequence). CDR3 loop: CASSGLDRLFNYGYTF. CDR3 DNA: TGTGCCAGCAGTGGCCTTGACAGGCTATTTAACTATGGCTACACCTTC.

V is TRBV5-4 and J is TRBJ2-5; 7 bases fit TRBD1. The CDR3 contains 13 residues. V shed 8 bases and J 1 base; nucleotides not matched to a gene: 5. Germline V lookup: CDR1 SGHNT, CDR2 YYREEE (reference sequence). CDR3 sequence reads: CASSDRSQETQYF. The CDR3, as DNA: TGTGCCAGTTCGGACAGGAGCCAAGAGACCCAGTACTTC.

This CDR3 is CASSYLAEQFF. CDR3 sequence (DNA): TGTGCCAGCAGTTACCTAGCTGAGCAGTTCTTC. The chain has TRBV6-6 and TRBJ2-1; D perhaps matches TRBD2 (5 bases). The CDR3 extends over 11 amino acids. Trimming removed 2 bases at V and 9 bases at J, with 5 bases between. Germline CDR1 MNHNY, CDR2 SVGAGI (reference sequence).

The V gene is TRBV10-3, the J gene TRBJ2-3; 8 positions agree with TRBD2. CDR3 size: 17 residues. With 4 bases clipped from V and 4 bases from J, the junction kept 13 bases outside the gene matches. Germline lookup yields CDR1 ENHRY and CDR2 SYGVKD. CDR3 DNA sequence: TGTGCCATCAGTGCCTCTTACCAGCGGGAGTCGTCAGATACGCAGTATTTT. It is translated as CAISASYQRESSDTQYF.

This chain uses TRBV6-1 with TRBJ1-3; 7 nucleotides match TRBD1. Losses at the gene ends were 2 bases for V and 3 bases for J; bases not matched to a gene: 7. Germline V gene lookup returns CDR1 MNHNS and CDR2 SASEGT. This CDR3 region has 16 residues. CDR3 coding DNA: TGTGCCAGCAGTGAAAGAGAGGGGGCGCTTGGAAACACCATATATTTT. Translating gives CASSEREGALGNTIYF.

The chain recombines TRBV6-1 with TRBJ2-7, with a weak D call TRBD1 (5 bases). Trimming left V 5 bases short and J 0 bases short, with 11 bases between. Germline V CDR1 and CDR2: MNHNS, SASEGT. The CDR3 is 14 residues long. The CDR3: CASSTRQISYEQYF. The CDR3 DNA reads TGTGCCAGCAGTACCCGACAGATCTCCTACGAGCAGTACTTC.

V and J are TRBV9 and TRBJ2-7; 8 bases match TRBD2. V shed 3 bases, J shed 9 bases, and the junction held 11 bases outside the gene matches. The length of the CDR3 is 14 residues. CDR1 and CDR2 from the germline V gene are SGDLS and YYNGEE. CDR3 sequence reads: CASSAGVGGAAQYF. The CDR3 nucleotides are TGTGCCAGCAGCGCGGGGGTCGGGGGGGCTGCGCAGTACTTC.

CDR3 in amino acids: CSHLGGETQYF. CDR3 nucleotides: TGCAGCCACCTCGGGGGGGAGACCCAGTACTTC. The rearrangement uses TRBV20-1 and TRBJ2-5, with TRBD2 identical over 7 bases. The length of the CDR3 is 11 residues. Per germline, CDR1 DFQATT and CDR2 SNEGSKA (reference sequence).

This clone appeared a single time. The gene calls are TRBV1 and TRBJ1-2. TRBV1 is a pseudogene. The CDR3 has 13 amino acids. The CDR3 DNA sequence: TGCACCAGCAGCCAACGGACCACGGGGGGCTACACCTTC. Translation: CTSSQRTTGGYTF.

The chain employs TRBV28 and TRBJ2-7, with TRBD1 matching 8 bases. Germline CDR1 and CDR2: MDHEN and SYDVKM. This CDR3 has 15 amino acids. J gave up 2 bases and V 5 bases, and 8 bases lay outside the gene matches. CDR3 in DNA: TGTGCCAGCAGTGTGGACAGGGACCTTCCCTACGAGCAGTACTTC. This sequence encodes CASSVDRDLPYEQYF.

In this sample, this clone turned up once. This sequence joins TRBV19 and TRBJ1-5; the D gene is possibly TRBD1 (5 bases). Trimming took 4 bases from V and 4 from J, leaving 8 bases between them. CDR1 is LNHDA and CDR2 is SQIVND in the germline V gene (reference sequence). The CDR3 extends over 13 amino acids. The CDR3 nucleotides are TGTGCCAGTAGTAGCAGGGCAAATCAGCCCCAGCATTTT. It codes for CASSSRANQPQHF.

The gene calls are TRBV28 and TRBJ2-3; a weak D match, TRBD1 (6 bases). The germline V gene has CDR1 MDHEN and CDR2 SYDVKM. Trimming pared 6 bases from V and 4 bases from J, leaving 17 bases between. The CDR3 extends over 15 amino acids. CDR3 nucleotide sequence: TGTGCCAGCAGCTCTGCGGGCAGGGGCGCAGATACGCAGTATTTT. Protein: CASSSAGRGADTQYF.

The chain carries TRBV19 and TRBJ1-5; D is unresolved. With 3 bases removed from V and 0 bases from J, the gap between germline ends came to 9 bases. CDR3 length equals 15 residues. Germline CDR1 is LNHDA and CDR2 is SQIVND (reference sequence). The CDR3 region has the DNA TGTGCCAGTAGTATCCGGGTTTATAGCAATCAGCCCCAGCATTTT. Residues: CASSIRVYSNQPQHF. The whole variable domain, filled in from reference TRBV19 and TRBJ1-5, reads DGGITQSPKYLFRKEGQNVTLSCEQNLNHDAMYWYRQDPGQGLRLIYYSQIVNDFQKGDIAEGYSVSREKKESFPLTVTSAQKNPTAFYLCASSIRVYSNQPQHFGDGTRLSIL.

This clone was detected only once. The chain links TRBV9 to TRBJ1-2; 10 bases map to TRBD1. Germline V CDR1 and CDR2: SGDLS, YYNGEE. The V and J ends lost 3 bases and 0 bases, in that order; junction bases with no gene match: 8. The CDR3 sequence is 17 residues long. CDR3 in amino acids: CASSAGQGEIANYGYTF. In DNA, the CDR3 is TGTGCCAGCAGCGCCGGACAGGGGGAAATAGCTAACTATGGCTACACCTTC.

This chain uses TRBV7-9 with TRBJ2-1; 7 bases map to TRBD2. This CDR3 has 16 residues. V lost 5 bases and J lost 1; bases outside the gene matches: 8. The germline CDR1 and CDR2 sequences are SEHNR and FQNEAQ (reference sequence). The CDR3 nucleotides read TGTGCCAGCAGCCCTAGGGGCGGGAGTTCCTACAATGAGCAGTTCTTC. This gives the protein CASSPRGGSSYNEQFF.

This clone showed up just once. The chain employs TRBV27 and TRBJ1-1; tentative D call: TRBD1 (5 bases). Trimming took off 6 bases at V and 1 base at J, with 12 bases between the two ends. The CDR3 contains 14 residues. The germline gives CDR1 MNHEY, CDR2 SMNVEV (reference sequence). In nucleotides, the CDR3 is TGTGCCAGCAGATCCCAGGGCCGGAACACTGAAGCTTTCTTT. Its translation is CASRSQGRNTEAFF.